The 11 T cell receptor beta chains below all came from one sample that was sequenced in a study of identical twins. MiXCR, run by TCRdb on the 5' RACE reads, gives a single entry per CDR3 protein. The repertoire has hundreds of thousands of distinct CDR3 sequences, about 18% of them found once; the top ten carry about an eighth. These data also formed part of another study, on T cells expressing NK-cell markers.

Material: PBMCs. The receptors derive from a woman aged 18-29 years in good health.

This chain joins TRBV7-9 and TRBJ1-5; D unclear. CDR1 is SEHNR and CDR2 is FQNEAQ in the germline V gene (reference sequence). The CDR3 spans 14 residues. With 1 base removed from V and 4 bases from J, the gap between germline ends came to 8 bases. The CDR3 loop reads CASSLGWDNQPQHF. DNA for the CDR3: TGTGCCAGCAGCTTAGGTTGGGATAATCAGCCCCAGCATTTT.

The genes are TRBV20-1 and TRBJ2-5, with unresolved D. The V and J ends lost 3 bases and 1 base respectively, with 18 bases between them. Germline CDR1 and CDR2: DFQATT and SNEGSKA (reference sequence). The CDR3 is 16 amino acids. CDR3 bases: TGCAGTGCTAGCCCTGGTGGGCCAGTTGGCCAAGAGACCCAGTACTTC. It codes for CSASPGGPVGQETQYF.

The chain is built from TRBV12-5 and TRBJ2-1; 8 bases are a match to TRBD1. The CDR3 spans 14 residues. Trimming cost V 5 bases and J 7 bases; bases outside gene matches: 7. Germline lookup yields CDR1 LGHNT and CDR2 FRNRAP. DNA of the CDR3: TGTGCTAGTGGTCCCGGACAGGGTGTAAATGAGCAGTTCTTC. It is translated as CASGPGQGVNEQFF.

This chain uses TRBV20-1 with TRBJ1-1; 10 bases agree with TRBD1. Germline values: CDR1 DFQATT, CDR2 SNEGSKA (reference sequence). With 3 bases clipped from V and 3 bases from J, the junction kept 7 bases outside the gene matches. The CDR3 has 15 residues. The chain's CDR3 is CSASRPDRGYTEAFF. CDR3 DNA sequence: TGCAGTGCTAGCCGACCGGACAGGGGGTACACTGAAGCTTTCTTT.

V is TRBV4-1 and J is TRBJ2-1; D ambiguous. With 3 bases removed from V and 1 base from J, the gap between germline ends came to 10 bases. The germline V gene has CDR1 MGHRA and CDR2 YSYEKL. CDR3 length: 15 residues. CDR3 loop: CASSHPTRSYNEQFF. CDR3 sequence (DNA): TGCGCCAGCAGCCACCCAACCAGGTCCTACAATGAGCAGTTCTTC.

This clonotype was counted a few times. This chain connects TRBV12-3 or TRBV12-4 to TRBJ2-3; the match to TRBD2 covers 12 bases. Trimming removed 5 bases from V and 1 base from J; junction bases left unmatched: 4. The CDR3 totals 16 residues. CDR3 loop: CASSTRTSGGTDTQYF. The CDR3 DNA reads TGTGCCAGCAGTACCCGGACTAGCGGGGGCACAGATACGCAGTATTTT.

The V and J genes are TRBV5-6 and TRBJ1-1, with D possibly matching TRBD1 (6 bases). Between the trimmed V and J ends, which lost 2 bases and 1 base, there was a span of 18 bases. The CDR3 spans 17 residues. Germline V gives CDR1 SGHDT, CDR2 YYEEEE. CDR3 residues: CASSFFRGATRNTEAFF. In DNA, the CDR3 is TGTGCCAGCAGCTTCTTCCGGGGGGCAACCCGGAACACTGAAGCTTTCTTT.

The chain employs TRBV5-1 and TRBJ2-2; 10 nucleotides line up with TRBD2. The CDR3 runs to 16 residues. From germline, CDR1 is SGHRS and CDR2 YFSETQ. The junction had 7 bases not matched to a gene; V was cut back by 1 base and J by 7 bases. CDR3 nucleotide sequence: TGCGCCAGCAGCTTGATCCCTAGCGGGGGAGACGGGGAGCTGTTTTTT. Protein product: CASSLIPSGGDGELFF.

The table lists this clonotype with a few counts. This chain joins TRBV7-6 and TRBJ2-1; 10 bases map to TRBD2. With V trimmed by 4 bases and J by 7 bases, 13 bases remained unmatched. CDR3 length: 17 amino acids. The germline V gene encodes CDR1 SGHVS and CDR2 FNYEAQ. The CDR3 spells CASSYLAGDSRGNEQFF. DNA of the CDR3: TGTGCCAGCAGCTACCTAGCGGGAGACTCCCGAGGAAATGAGCAGTTCTTC.

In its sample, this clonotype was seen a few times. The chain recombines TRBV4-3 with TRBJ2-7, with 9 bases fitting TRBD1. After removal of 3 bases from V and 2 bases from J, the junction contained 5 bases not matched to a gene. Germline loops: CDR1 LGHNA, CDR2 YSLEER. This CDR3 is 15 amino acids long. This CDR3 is CASSHAGTGPYEQYF. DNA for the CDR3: TGCGCCAGCAGCCACGCCGGGACAGGGCCCTACGAGCAGTACTTC.

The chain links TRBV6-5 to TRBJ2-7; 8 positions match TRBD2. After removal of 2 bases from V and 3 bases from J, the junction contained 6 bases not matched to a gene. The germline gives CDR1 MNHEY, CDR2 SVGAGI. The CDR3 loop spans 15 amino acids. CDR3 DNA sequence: TGTGCCAGCAGTTACCAGGGACTAGGGGGCTACGAGCAGTACTTC. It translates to CASSYQGLGGYEQYF.